This paragraph reports one T cell receptor beta chain. No antigen is known for it. This record belongs to a study of blood T cells in healthy people across ages. The study, taken as a whole, reports: Among long-lived donors, naive CD4+ cells were more numerous and diversity higher than in aged donors. Estimates of diversity drawn from one million T cells were considered underestimates. A strong correlation was seen between TCR beta diversity and naive T cell percentage.

A second PCR of about 6 to 12 cycles used a sample-barcoded 5' primer and a J-beta primer mix. Using its own MiXCR run on the 5' RACE reads, TCRdb lists one record per CDR3 protein. The sample has about 1,400,000 distinct CDR3 sequences, approximately 42% seen once; the top ten hold 7.9%. For every donor, a draw yielded approximately 9.8 milliliters of peripheral blood. There are 13 residues in the CDR3. V gave up 5 bases and J gave up 2 bases, with 7 bases separating them. CDR1 and CDR2 (germline): MNHEY, SVGEGT. Specimen: blood. The receptor was derived from a woman between 18 and 29 years old in good health. The chain is built from TRBV6-2 or TRBV6-3 and TRBJ2-1; D call uncertain. CDR3 nucleotide sequence: TGTGCCAGCAGTCGTGATGCCTACAATGAGCAGTTCTTC. Its protein is CASSRDAYNEQFF.